The T cell receptor beta chain described here comes from a study of T cell responses to AZD1222 COVID-19 vaccine. Findings and limits, study-wide: Vaccine-associated CD4 TCRs spanned spike, dominant at 160-218 and 743-854. Donors skewed white British and female; clonal diversity was possibly underestimated.

Clones were read by immunoSEQ multiplex PCR, and TCRdb kept only the in-frame ones, dropping some. The repertoire consists of some 200,000 clones, with 80% to 95% occurring once and the leading ten covering under 4%. The CDR3 spans 14 residues. The junction had 9 bases not matched to a gene; V was cut back by 4 bases and J by 7 bases. The germline V gene has CDR1 SGHRS and CDR2 YFSETQ. On this clone itself: Its antigen is not identified.

The V gene is TRBV5-1, the J gene TRBJ1-2; 8 bases are a match to TRBD1. The specimen was peripheral blood, collected 28 days after the second AZD1222 dose. The receptor comes from an adult who received the AZD1222 COVID-19 vaccine. The CDR3 spells CASSLGQARGGYTF. As DNA, the CDR3 is TGCGCCAGCAGCCTGGGACAGGCGAGGGGTGGCTACACCTTC.